Following are 25 T cell receptor beta chains from one sample sequenced in a study of shared clonotypes between healthy human individuals. The table came from immunoSEQ multiplex PCR; TCRdb's copy has only in-frame clones and leaves some out. The sample has 950,000 to 1,200,000 clones; roughly 80% are singletons. Sequencing used memory CD4+ T cells from PBMCs. Sample subset: CD45RA-negative fraction. These receptors were obtained from a man between 18 and 35 years old in good health. Some clones in this sample may be carry-over from other donors' samples.

Worth noting for this clone: This may be a read error: a much more frequent sequence differs by one nucleotide. The rearrangement links TRBV30 to TRBJ1-2; D gene uncertain. The CDR3 consists of 13 residues. Germline V gene lookup returns CDR1 GTSNPN and CDR2 SVGIG (reference sequence). The CDR3 region is CAFTAVINHGYTF. The CDR3, as DNA: TGTGCCTTCACCGCAGTTATTAACCATGGCTACACCTTC.

There are a few counts of this clone. The rearrangement uses TRBV7-9 and TRBJ2-2, with D tentatively TRBD2 (6 bases). With 7 bases removed from V and 0 bases from J, the gap between germline ends came to 18 bases. Germline CDR1 is SEHNR and CDR2 is FQNEAQ (reference sequence). The CDR3 runs to 17 residues. DNA for the CDR3: TGTGCCAGCACGAAAACATTAGCGGCTACGAACACCGGGGAGCTGTTTTTT. This translates into CASTKTLAATNTGELFF.

J is TRBJ2-3 and V is TRBV11-3; D call uncertain. Per the germline V gene, CDR1 is SGHNT and CDR2 is YENEEA. The V and J ends lost 6 bases and 2 bases respectively, with 12 bases between them. This CDR3 is 14 amino acids long. CDR3 in amino acids: CASRLNLNTDTQYF. The CDR3 DNA is TGTGCCAGCAGGCTCAATCTAAACACAGATACGCAGTATTTT.

DNA for the CDR3: TGTGCCAGCAGCAAGACAGGGGTTTATTCACCCCTCCACTTT. Residues: CASSKTGVYSPLHF. The genes are TRBV6-5 and TRBJ1-6; TRBD1 matches at 8 bases. CDR1 and CDR2 from the germline V gene are MNHEY and SVGAGI. This CDR3 is built from 14 residues. The V segment lost 6 bases and the J segment 8 bases; nucleotides outside the gene matches: 6.

This chain joins TRBV7-9 and TRBJ2-3, with D possibly matching TRBD2 (5 bases). The ends were cut back, 3 bases at V and 2 bases at J, with 9 bases in the middle. The CDR3 is 14 residues long. Germline values: CDR1 SEHNR, CDR2 FQNEAQ (reference sequence). The CDR3 protein is CASSFSAFTDTQYF. The CDR3 DNA follows: TGTGCCAGCAGCTTTAGCGCTTTCACAGATACGCAGTATTTT.

In DNA, the CDR3 is TGTGCCAGCAGAACCGGGCTTCGCACAGATACGCAGTATTTT. It is translated as CASRTGLRTDTQYF. The J gene is TRBJ2-3, the V gene TRBV28, with D unclear. Germline V gene sequence: CDR1 MDHEN, CDR2 SYDVKM. V lost 6 bases, J lost 1 base, and 11 bases lay in between. The CDR3 is 14 residues long. Combining the CDR3 with reference TRBV28 and TRBJ2-3 gives the whole variable domain DVKVTQSSRYLVKRTGEKVFLECVQDMDHENMFWYRQDPGLGLRLIYFSYDVKMKEKGDIPEGYSVSREKKERFSLILESASTNQTSMYLCASRTGLRTDTQYFGPGTRLTVL.

In this sample, this clone turned up a few times. This chain uses TRBV7-9 with TRBJ1-1; 8 nucleotides line up with TRBD1. In germline, CDR1 is SEHNR, CDR2 FQNEAQ (reference sequence). The CDR3 length is 14 residues. Trimming at V came to 7 bases and at J to 1 base, leaving 5 bases not matched to a gene. CDR3 bases: TGTGCCAGCAAATCCGGGACAGGGAACACTGAAGCTTTCTTT. This sequence encodes CASKSGTGNTEAFF. The full variable domain, in which reference TRBV7-9 and TRBJ1-1 provide the parts outside the CDR3, is DTGVSQNPRHKITKRGQNVTFRCDPISEHNRLYWYRQTLGQGPEFLTYFQNEAQLEKSRLLSDRFSAERPKGSFSTLEIQRTEQGDSAMYLCASKSGTGNTEAFFGQGTRLTVV.

The chain has TRBV10-2 and TRBJ1-2; possible D gene TRBD1, 6 bases. Per germline, CDR1 WSHSY and CDR2 SAAADI. This CDR3 has 15 amino acids. V was cut by 4 bases and J by 4 bases, with 16 bases left in between. The CDR3: CASSVVPGGGYGYTF. CDR3 nucleotide sequence: TGCGCCAGCAGTGTGGTGCCCGGGGGCGGCTATGGCTACACCTTC.

The chain couples TRBV11-2 to TRBJ2-7, with 11 bases lining up with TRBD1. This CDR3 spans 15 amino acids. The V and J ends lost 5 bases and 12 bases, in that order; junction bases with no gene match: 15. Germline V gene lookup returns CDR1 SGHAT and CDR2 FQNNGV. The CDR3 loop is CASSPSGTGGLSVYF. As DNA, the CDR3 is TGTGCCAGCAGCCCGTCCGGGACAGGGGGGTTATCGGTGTACTTC. The complete variable domain, with remaining parts taken from reference TRBV11-2 and TRBJ2-7, reads EAGVAQSPRYKIIEKRQSVAFWCNPISGHATLYWYQQILGQGPKLLIQFQNNGVVDDSQLPKDRFSAERLKGVDSTLKIQPAKLEDSAVYLCASSPSGTGGLSVYFGPGTRLTVT.

This clone appeared a few times. The V and J genes are TRBV4-3 and TRBJ2-1; D might be TRBD1 or TRBD2, each matching 7 bases. The ends were cut back, 0 bases at V and 10 bases at J, with 16 bases in the middle. The CDR3 is made up of 15 amino acids. Germline V gene data show CDR1 as LGHNA and CDR2 as YSLEER. As DNA, the CDR3 is TGCGCCAGCAGCCAAGAACGGGGAGGGGGCGGCGAGCAGTTCTTC. Encoded protein: CASSQERGGGGEQFF.

This sequence joins TRBV5-1 and TRBJ2-1; the match to TRBD1 covers 8 bases. Germline assignment: CDR1 SGHRS and CDR2 YFSETQ. The CDR3 runs 14 residues. The trim removed 7 bases at V and 3 bases at J, leaving 6 bases unmatched. CDR3 loop: CASAGTGIYNEQFF. CDR3 DNA: TGCGCCAGCGCCGGGACAGGCATCTACAATGAGCAGTTCTTC.

In this sample, this clone turned up many times. The genes are TRBV7-7 and TRBJ2-7; D gene ambiguous. CDR1 is SSHAT and CDR2 is FNYEAQ in the germline V gene (reference sequence). V lost 2 bases and J 2 bases, leaving 10 bases between the germline ends. This CDR3 region has 14 residues. In DNA form, the CDR3 reads TGTGCCAGCAGCTTAAGTCTCCGGACCTACGAGCAGTACTTC. This codes for CASSLSLRTYEQYF.

This chain joins TRBV5-6 and TRBJ2-2; TRBD1 agrees at 7 bases. Germline CDR1 SGHDT, CDR2 YYEEEE. This CDR3 is 16 amino acids long. Losses at the gene ends were 1 base for V and 4 bases for J; bases not matched to a gene: 7. CDR3 sequence (DNA): TGTGCCAGCAGCTTGAAGGGGGCCGCGGGCACCGGGGAGCTGTTTTTT. It translates to CASSLKGAAGTGELFF.

This clone has a single count. Since a much larger clone is just one base distant, this may be a read error. The same CDR3 is also encoded by other DNA sequences in this sample. The rearrangement uses TRBV7-9 and TRBJ2-7; a weak D match, TRBD1 (6 bases). There are 14 residues in the CDR3. The germline V gene has CDR1 SEHNR and CDR2 FQNEAQ (reference sequence). V was trimmed by 1 base and J by 0 bases, leaving 7 bases between them. CDR3 nucleotide sequence: TGTGCCAGCAGCTTAGGACAGGCCTCCTACGAGCAGTACTTC. Protein: CASSLGQASYEQYF.

The chain joins TRBV28 to TRBJ1-2, with 7 bases lining up with TRBD1. The V gene's germline CDR1 is MDHEN and CDR2 SYDVKM. J lost 6 bases, V lost 6 bases, and 16 bases had no gene match. This CDR3 comprises 16 residues. The CDR3 sequence is CASRPHRGPDADGYTF. The DNA for the CDR3 is TGTGCCAGCAGACCCCACAGGGGCCCCGACGCGGATGGCTACACCTTC.

The rearrangement links TRBV7-6 to TRBJ1-4; D remains ambiguous. This CDR3 region has 15 residues. The germline V gene has CDR1 SGHVS and CDR2 FNYEAQ. With 2 bases removed from V and 0 bases from J, the gap between germline ends came to 7 bases. Here the CDR3 DNA reads TGTGCCAGCAGCTTATGGACGGCAACTAATGAAAAACTGTTTTTT. As protein: CASSLWTATNEKLFF.

The chain recombines TRBV10-2 with TRBJ2-1; no reliable D call. The length of the CDR3 is 12 residues. V lost 2 bases, J lost 8 bases, and 7 bases lay in between. The germline V gene encodes CDR1 WSHSY and CDR2 SAAADI. The CDR3 DNA reads TGCGCCAGCAGTGAGGCTGAGGATGAGCAGTTCTTC. Translating it yields CASSEAEDEQFF.

The genes are TRBV4-2 and TRBJ2-2; D gene ambiguous. V was trimmed by 1 base and J by 1 base, leaving 13 bases between them. This CDR3 is built from 17 residues. CDR1 and CDR2 from the germline V gene are LGHNA and YNFKEQ. For the CDR3, the DNA is TGTGCCAGCAGCCAAGCGGTCCTATATGGGAACACCGGGGAGCTGTTTTTT. Its protein is CASSQAVLYGNTGELFF.

The rearrangement joins TRBV6-1 to TRBJ2-1; D is perhaps TRBD2 (5 bases). This CDR3 has 15 amino acids. The germline CDR1 and CDR2 sequences are MNHNS and SASEGT. The V and J ends lost 6 bases and 0 bases respectively, with 12 bases between them. CDR3 nucleotide sequence: TGTGCCAGCAGCCTTAGCGCGAGCTCCTACAATGAGCAGTTCTTC. Translating it yields CASSLSASSYNEQFF.

This chain joins TRBV5-6 and TRBJ2-3; 9 bases agree with TRBD1. CDR3 size: 14 residues. After removal of 4 bases from V and 7 bases from J, the junction contained 7 bases not matched to a gene. Germline loops: CDR1 SGHDT, CDR2 YYEEEE. DNA for the CDR3: TGTGCCAGCAGCCCGGGACAGGGCGGGCATACGCAGTATTTT. Its protein product is CASSPGQGGHTQYF.

The chain employs TRBV6-5 and TRBJ1-1; tentatively, D is TRBD1 (5 bases). CDR1 MNHEY and CDR2 SVGAGI come from the germline V gene. The CDR3 has 15 amino acids. V lost 0 bases to trimming and J lost 3 bases, with 11 bases between them. CDR3 region: CASSYSLRGDTEAFF. The CDR3 coding sequence is TGTGCCAGCAGTTACTCATTAAGAGGGGACACTGAAGCTTTCTTT.

V is TRBV7-2 and J is TRBJ2-3; 10 bases align to TRBD2. Germline V gives CDR1 SGHTA, CDR2 FQGNSA. The CDR3 sequence is 15 residues long. V lost 4 bases and J lost 5; bases outside the gene matches: 6. The CDR3 coding sequence is TGTGCCAGCAGCTCCCTAGCGGGAGCGGTAGATACGCAGTATTTT. This codes for CASSSLAGAVDTQYF.

In regard to this clone: At one end the junction does not follow the germline gene, possibly because of a read error. The chain joins TRBV6-6 to TRBJ1-1, with D maybe TRBD1 (5 bases). The CDR3 sequence is 13 residues long. The germline gives CDR1 MNHNY, CDR2 SVGAGI (reference sequence). CDR3 region: CAGSIMDKDEAFF. CDR3 in DNA: TGTGCCGGCAGCATCATGGACAAAGATGAAGCTTTCTTT.

This sequence joins TRBV5-1 and TRBJ2-5, with D uncertain. V was trimmed by 0 bases and J by 5 bases, leaving 11 bases between them. CDR1 is SGHRS, CDR2 YFSETQ, per germline. The CDR3 sequence is 14 residues long. CDR3 residues: CASSLVARRETQYF. As DNA, the CDR3 is TGCGCCAGCAGCTTGGTCGCCAGACGGGAGACCCAGTACTTC. The whole variable domain, filled in from reference TRBV5-1 and TRBJ2-5, reads KAGVTQTPRYLIKTRGQQVTLSCSPISGHRSVSWYQQTPGQGLQFLFEYFSETQRNKGNFPGRFSGRQFSNSRSEMNVSTLELGDSALYLCASSLVARRETQYFGPGTRLLVL.

This clone was counted a single time. This rearrangement joins TRBV30 to TRBJ2-3; D is possibly TRBD1 (5 bases). V gave up 5 bases and J gave up 4 bases, with 7 bases separating them. The CDR3 runs 11 residues. The germline V gene has CDR1 GTSNPN and CDR2 SVGIG (reference sequence). In DNA, the CDR3 is TGTGCCTGGGGGGCCCCAGATACGCAGTATTTT. Encoded protein: CAWGAPDTQYF.